This T cell receptor beta chain was documented in a study of glioma-infiltrating T cells after dendritic cell vaccination. Looked up from germline, CDR1 is LNHDA and CDR2 is SQIVND (reference sequence). This CDR3 region has 14 residues. The ends were cut back, 6 bases at V and 2 bases at J, with 14 bases in the middle. Using immunoSEQ multiplex PCR, the repertoire was profiled, and TCRdb retains in-frame clones only, with some absent. The sample records tens of thousands of clones, approximately 80% being singletons. The chain links TRBV19 to TRBJ2-7; tentatively, D is TRBD1 (6 bases). The source material was blood, sampled before dendritic cell vaccination. The receptor's source is a human donor with glioblastoma. The chain's CDR3 is CASRGTGLPYEQYF. The CDR3, as DNA: TGTGCCAGTAGAGGAACAGGGCTTCCCTACGAGCAGTACTTC.